This T cell receptor (beta chain) is from a study of T cells expressing NK-cell markers. Study context: Sorted CD3+CD56+NKG2C+, CD3+CD56+NKG2C- and CD3+CD56-NKG2C+ T cells supplied TCR beta repertoires. The study, taken as a whole, reports: Four of the donors also had these clonotypes leading their CD3+CD56-NKG2C+ fraction. It remained uncertain whether the expanded NKG2C+ T cell clones were specific for HCMV antigens.

5'RACE template switching with UMIs generated TCR beta cDNA. TCRdb derives one entry per CDR3 protein from the 5' RACE reads, leaving out DNA. This table lists fewer than 200,000 distinct CDR3 sequences. On this clonotype itself: Its target is unknown.

The source is a woman aged 18-70 years in good health. Input material: blood T cells: a sorted CD56 or NKG2C T cell subset, CD4+ or CD8+ T cells, or bulk PBMC T cells (not recorded which).

The CDR3 reads CATSDLGIGETQYF. The rearrangement links TRBV24-1 to TRBJ2-5. This CDR3 spans 14 amino acids. The germline V gene encodes CDR1 KGHDR and CDR2 SFDVKD.